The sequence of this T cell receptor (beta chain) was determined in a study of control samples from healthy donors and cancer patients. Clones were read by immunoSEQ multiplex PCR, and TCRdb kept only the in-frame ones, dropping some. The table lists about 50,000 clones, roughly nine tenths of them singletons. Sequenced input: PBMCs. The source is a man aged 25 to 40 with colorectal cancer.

CDR3 coding DNA: TGTGCCAGCAGCTTAGTAGGGGAAGAGGGTGGAAACACCATATATTTT. Its translation: CASSLVGEEGGNTIYF. This chain links TRBV7-9 with TRBJ1-3, with D tentatively TRBD1 (5 bases). Trimming left V 1 base short and J 3 bases short, with 13 bases between. The CDR3 runs 16 residues. The germline V gene has CDR1 SEHNR and CDR2 FQNEAQ (reference sequence). Drawing the rest from reference TRBV7-9 and TRBJ1-3, the complete variable domain is DTGVSQNPRHKITKRGQNVTFRCDPISEHNRLYWYRQTLGQGPEFLTYFQNEAQLEKSRLLSDRFSAERPKGSFSTLEIQRTEQGDSAMYLCASSLVGEEGGNTIYFGEGSWLTVV.